This T cell receptor (beta chain) was captured by sequencing in a study of shared clonotypes between healthy human individuals. Study in general: CD8 memory received one plate per donor, CD8 naive two, CD4 memory three and CD4 naive three.

Trimming shortened V by 0 bases and J by 8 bases, and 12 bases separated the two germline ends. The CDR3 has 14 amino acids. Germline-derived CDR1 and CDR2 are SGDLS and YYNGEE. Sorted-subset replicate PCR reactions were performed with 150 to 200 ng DNA, corresponding to roughly 30,000 T cell genomes. Profiled with immunoSEQ multiplex PCR; TCRdb holds only in-frame clones, not every one. The data hold approximately 2,000,000 clones, with 92% observed a single time. Those who donated, Caucasian adults without exception, all lived in Nashville, Tennessee. Into CD45RA+ naive and CD45RA-negative memory subsets, the CD4+ cells were split.

The sequenced sample was naive CD4+ T cells from PBMCs. Subset meaning: CD45RA+ positively selected. The receptor was isolated from a man between 18 and 35 years old in good health. Some clones in this sample may be carry-over from other donors' samples. This rearrangement joins TRBV9 to TRBJ2-1, with D hard to call. This chain's CDR3 is CASSVGPIWDEQFF. The DNA of the CDR3 is TGTGCCAGCAGCGTAGGACCAATTTGGGATGAGCAGTTCTTC.